Shown below are 26 T cell receptor beta chains from a single sample sequenced in a study of blood T cell repertoires in COVID-19. Clones were read by immunoSEQ multiplex PCR, and TCRdb kept only the in-frame ones, dropping some. The sample comprises 250,000 to 350,000 clones, over 70% of which are singletons, and about 1.2% rests with the top ten. The specimen was peripheral blood. The receptors were sampled from a woman aged 45-65 years with acute or convalescent COVID-19.

The rearrangement joins TRBV9 to TRBJ1-2, with D hard to call. This CDR3 has 15 residues. The ends were cut back, 3 bases at V and 5 bases at J, with 17 bases in the middle. Germline CDR1 and CDR2: SGDLS and YYNGEE. The CDR3 nucleotides are TGTGCCAGCAGCGGCGGTTTTTTGTTCAGTTATGGCTACACCTTC. Amino acid sequence: CASSGGFLFSYGYTF. The complete variable domain, with remaining parts taken from reference TRBV9 and TRBJ1-2, reads DSGVTQTPKHLITATGQRVTLRCSPRSGDLSVYWYQQSLDQGLQFLIQYYNGEERAKGNILERFSAQQFPDLHSELNLSSLELGDSALYFCASSGGFLFSYGYTFGSGTRLTVV.

The J gene is TRBJ1-1, the V gene TRBV19; D ambiguous. There are 14 residues in the CDR3. The V gene's germline CDR1 is LNHDA and CDR2 SQIVND (reference sequence). V was pared by 7 bases and J by 1 base, with 13 bases between. The CDR3 spells CASTPLGGNTEAFF. The CDR3 region has the DNA TGTGCCAGTACCCCACTAGGTGGGAACACTGAAGCTTTCTTT.

This chain uses TRBV5-1 with TRBJ1-5, with TRBD1 as a possible D gene (5 bases). From germline, CDR1 is SGHRS and CDR2 YFSETQ. The CDR3 is 13 amino acids. Trimming removed 2 bases at V and 5 bases at J, with 8 bases between. The CDR3 sequence is CASSFSGDQPQHF. CDR3 DNA: TGCGCCAGCAGCTTTTCGGGGGATCAGCCCCAGCATTTT.

This chain links TRBV27 with TRBJ1-4, with D unresolved. The CDR3 spans 15 residues. Trimming took 8 bases from V and 0 from J, leaving 13 bases between them. Germline CDR1 reads MNHEY; CDR2 reads SMNVEV (reference sequence). The chain's CDR3 is CASAPLPATNEKLFF. The CDR3 DNA follows: TGTGCCAGCGCCCCATTACCAGCAACTAATGAAAAACTGTTTTTT.

The rearrangement joins TRBV5-1 to TRBJ1-1; 8 nucleotides line up with TRBD1. The CDR3 covers 15 residues. J gave up 1 base and V 4 bases, and 6 bases lay outside the gene matches. The germline V gene encodes CDR1 SGHRS and CDR2 YFSETQ. The CDR3: CASSLQTGENTEAFF. As DNA, the CDR3 is TGCGCCAGCAGCCTTCAGACAGGGGAGAACACTGAAGCTTTCTTT. Full variable domain (missing parts from reference TRBV5-1 and TRBJ1-1): KAGVTQTPRYLIKTRGQQVTLSCSPISGHRSVSWYQQTPGQGLQFLFEYFSETQRNKGNFPGRFSGRQFSNSRSEMNVSTLELGDSALYLCASSLQTGENTEAFFGQGTRLTVV.

The rearrangement links TRBV6-4 to TRBJ2-1, with 9 bases that match TRBD1. The germline CDR1 and CDR2 sequences are MRHNA and SNTAGT. Trimming cost V 5 bases and J 4 bases; bases outside gene matches: 9. The CDR3 consists of 16 residues. CDR3 in amino acids: CASSRSTGTGYNEQFF. The DNA of the CDR3 is TGTGCCAGCAGTCGATCAACCGGGACAGGGTACAATGAGCAGTTCTTC.

The V and J genes are TRBV29-1 and TRBJ1-5, with 7 bases that match TRBD1. CDR1 is SQVTM, CDR2 ANQGSEA, per germline. V shed 7 bases and J 7 bases; nucleotides not matched to a gene: 7. There are 12 residues in the CDR3. The CDR3 loop is CSAGGGGQPQHF. For the CDR3, the DNA is TGCAGCGCAGGGGGTGGAGGCCAGCCCCAGCATTTT.

This sequence joins TRBV2 and TRBJ2-3; 7 bases map to TRBD2. CDR1 and CDR2 (germline): SNHLY, FYNNEI. V trimming: 7 bases; J trimming: 1 base; junction bases outside the gene matches: 5. The CDR3 has 14 residues. For the CDR3, the DNA is TGTGCCAGCAAAAGCCTAGCGGGCACAGATACGCAGTATTTT. Protein sequence: CASKSLAGTDTQYF.

This clone was seen only once. The chain links TRBV7-9 to TRBJ2-2; 8 positions match TRBD1. CDR1 is SEHNR and CDR2 is FQNEAQ in the germline V gene (reference sequence). V was clipped by 6 bases and J by 5 bases; unmatched bases: 8. This CDR3 comprises 15 residues. The chain's CDR3 is CASSPGGVRTGELFF. CDR3 DNA: TGTGCCAGCAGTCCAGGGGGCGTTCGGACCGGGGAGCTGTTTTTT.

The J gene is TRBJ2-5, the V gene TRBV30; D ambiguous. V lost 8 bases to trimming and J lost 5 bases, with 12 bases between them. Germline V lookup: CDR1 GTSNPN, CDR2 SVGIG (reference sequence). CDR3 length: 11 residues. CDR3: CAGSYSETQYF. As DNA, the CDR3 is TGTGCCGGATCTTACAGTGAGACCCAGTACTTC.

This chain links TRBV7-6 with TRBJ2-5; TRBD1 aligns across 12 bases. V lost 5 bases to trimming and J lost 5 bases; unmatched junction nucleotides: 9. CDR1 SGHVS and CDR2 FNYEAQ come from the germline V gene. CDR3 length: 16 amino acids. This chain's CDR3 is CASSPGTGGPAETQYF. The CDR3 DNA follows: TGTGCCAGCAGCCCCGGGACAGGGGGCCCGGCGGAGACCCAGTACTTC.

The V gene is TRBV14, the J gene TRBJ2-7; no firm D call. V lost 0 bases to trimming and J lost 6 bases, with 6 bases between them. Germline CDR1 SGHDN, CDR2 FVKESK. The CDR3 totals 12 residues. CDR3 sequence (DNA): TGTGCCAGCAGCCAAGACCGGGTCGAGCAGTACTTC. Amino acids: CASSQDRVEQYF.

The chain combines TRBV5-4 with TRBJ1-2; 9 positions agree with TRBD1. Germline V gene data show CDR1 as SGHNT and CDR2 as YYREEE (reference sequence). V trimming: 4 bases; J trimming: 4 bases; junction bases outside the gene matches: 8. The CDR3 is made up of 15 amino acids. The CDR3 DNA follows: TGTGCCAGCAGCCCCACAGGGGGCGGAGGCTATGGCTACACCTTC. Amino acid sequence: CASSPTGGGGYGYTF.

Concerning this clone itself: Other DNA sequences in the sample encode the same CDR3. The chain joins TRBV29-1 to TRBJ1-1, with 8 bases that match TRBD1. The CDR3 is 13 residues long. V dropped 5 bases and J dropped 0; count of bases not matched to a gene: 2. From germline, CDR1 is SQVTM and CDR2 ANQGSEA. CDR3 in amino acids: CSVWTGLNTEAFF. Here the CDR3 DNA reads TGCAGCGTTTGGACAGGGCTGAACACTGAAGCTTTCTTT.

This sequence joins TRBV5-8 and TRBJ1-2; D is undetermined. Germline V lookup: CDR1 SGHTS, CDR2 YDEGEE. This CDR3 is 13 amino acids long. V was shortened by 1 base and J by 8 bases, with 12 bases between the two germline ends. The CDR3 sequence is CASSLWGEGGYTF. The CDR3 DNA reads TGTGCCAGCAGCTTGTGGGGTGAGGGCGGCTACACCTTC.

This clone was picked up a small number of times. V gene TRBV2 combines with J gene TRBJ1-1, with a weak D call TRBD1 (5 bases). The V gene lost 4 bases and the J gene lost 0 bases, with 12 bases spanning the gap. The CDR3 spans 15 residues. Germline V CDR1 and CDR2: SNHLY, FYNNEI. CDR3 region: CASSARQPVNTEAFF. DNA for the CDR3: TGTGCCAGCAGTGCCCGACAGCCTGTGAACACTGAAGCTTTCTTT. Full variable domain (outside the CDR3, taken from reference TRBV2 and TRBJ1-1): EPEVTQTPSHQVTQMGQEVILRCVPISNHLYFYWYRQILGQKVEFLVSFYNNEISEKSEIFDDQFSVERPDGSNFTLKIRSTKLEDSAMYFCASSARQPVNTEAFFGQGTRLTVV.

This chain joins TRBV25-1 and TRBJ2-1; weak D call: TRBD2 (6 bases). Trimming stripped 0 bases from V and 6 bases from J, with 9 bases between. Germline V gene sequence: CDR1 MGHDK, CDR2 SYGVNS. The CDR3 is 14 residues long. The chain's CDR3 is CASSEYRGGNEQFF. CDR3 DNA: TGTGCCAGCAGTGAATATCGGGGAGGCAATGAGCAGTTCTTC.

This clone was picked up a small number of times. J is TRBJ1-1 and V is TRBV6-6; tentatively, D is TRBD1 (5 bases). The CDR3 contains 12 residues. V was clipped by 10 bases and J by 1 base, with 10 bases between them. Germline V lookup: CDR1 MNHNY, CDR2 SVGAGI (reference sequence). The CDR3 sequence is CAIGGPNTEAFF. As DNA, the CDR3 is TGTGCCATCGGGGGACCGAACACTGAAGCTTTCTTT.

The rearrangement links TRBV7-2 to TRBJ2-7; TRBD1 might be the D (6 bases). The length of the CDR3 is 14 residues. V was pared by 5 bases and J by 2 bases, with 13 bases between. CDR1 SGHTA and CDR2 FQGNSA come from the germline V gene. The CDR3 region has the DNA TGTGCCAGCAGCAGCAACAGGGATGCCTACGAGCAGTACTTC. This translates into CASSSNRDAYEQYF.

This rearrangement joins TRBV19 to TRBJ1-4; TRBD1 aligns across 9 bases. The CDR3 length is 15 residues. Unmatched junction bases numbered 5, after V lost 5 bases and J lost 4 bases. The germline CDR1 and CDR2 sequences are LNHDA and SQIVND (reference sequence). CDR3 region: CASSPGQGSNEKLFF. For the CDR3, the DNA is TGTGCCAGTAGTCCAGGACAGGGGAGTAATGAAAAACTGTTTTTT.

The genes are TRBV4-1 and TRBJ2-6, with 10 bases fitting TRBD1. V dropped 4 bases and J dropped 1; count of bases not matched to a gene: 4. The CDR3 totals 17 residues. CDR1 is MGHRA, CDR2 YSYEKL, per germline. CDR3 region: CASSPGQGSSGANVLTF. In nucleotides, the CDR3 is TGCGCCAGCAGCCCGGGACAGGGGAGTTCTGGGGCCAACGTCCTGACTTTC.

CDR3 DNA: TGTGCCAGCAGTGGAGTGTTTAGCAATCAGCCCCAGCATTTT. As protein: CASSGVFSNQPQHF. V gene TRBV2 combines with J gene TRBJ1-5; D not certain. The CDR3 covers 14 residues. Deletions cut 4 bases from V and 0 bases from J, with 7 bases between. Germline V gene lookup returns CDR1 SNHLY and CDR2 FYNNEI. Full variable domain (outside the CDR3, taken from reference TRBV2 and TRBJ1-5): EPEVTQTPSHQVTQMGQEVILRCVPISNHLYFYWYRQILGQKVEFLVSFYNNEISEKSEIFDDQFSVERPDGSNFTLKIRSTKLEDSAMYFCASSGVFSNQPQHFGDGTRLSIL.

The genes are TRBV5-6 and TRBJ2-1; 9 bases are a match to TRBD2. CDR3 length: 16 amino acids. Unmatched junction bases numbered 10, after V lost 4 bases and J lost 5 bases. Germline V gene data show CDR1 as SGHDT and CDR2 as YYEEEE. The CDR3 is CASSTWSLAGNNEQFF. DNA for the CDR3: TGTGCCAGCAGCACTTGGAGCCTAGCGGGAAACAATGAGCAGTTCTTC.

V usage is TRBV7-9 and J usage is TRBJ1-1; D ambiguous. The V gene's germline CDR1 is SEHNR and CDR2 FQNEAQ (reference sequence). The length of the CDR3 is 13 residues. Trimming left V 2 bases short and J 4 bases short, with 8 bases between. The CDR3 region is CASSLSPGTEAFF. DNA of the CDR3: TGTGCCAGCAGCTTATCCCCCGGCACTGAAGCTTTCTTT.

The chain uses TRBV18 and TRBJ1-3, with D maybe TRBD1 (6 bases). The V gene lost 0 bases and the J gene lost 8 bases, with 11 bases spanning the gap. Looked up from germline, CDR1 is KGHSH and CDR2 is LQKENI. CDR3 length: 14 residues. The CDR3 sequence: CASSPPSRQDTIYF. CDR3 sequence (DNA): TGTGCCAGCTCACCACCGTCCAGACAGGACACCATATATTTT.

V and J are TRBV7-2 and TRBJ2-5, with D possibly TRBD1 on 5 matching bases. The CDR3 totals 16 residues. V lost 5 bases and J lost 5, with 21 bases in between. Looked up from germline, CDR1 is SGHTA and CDR2 is FQGNSA. The CDR3 sequence is CASSLRTGIPVETQYF. In DNA, the CDR3 is TGTGCCAGCAGCCTACGAACAGGAATCCCAGTGGAGACCCAGTACTTC.